These T cell receptor beta chains were read from a single sample in a study of identical twins. MiXCR was run by TCRdb on the 5' RACE reads, yielding one entry per CDR3 protein. The sample consists of some 900,000 distinct CDR3 sequences, 9% to 15% of them appearing once. The sample was also reused in another study, on yellow fever vaccine responses in identical twins.

Sequences were obtained from PBMCs. These receptors all come from a woman under 30 in good health. Both conserved end residues are part of each CDR3. Fields, in order: CDR3 protein, CDR3 DNA, J gene, D gene, V gene, clone size. The D gene is left open where the match is weak. Clone sizes are given selectively: once, few, many, or a class where the clone is expanded.

CSAKDRVYEQYF	TGCAGCGCCAAGGACAGGGTCTACGAGCAGTACTTC	TRBJ2-7	TRBD1	TRBV29-1	few
CASQGLAGVGAWSLNEQFF	TGTGCCAGCCAGGGACTAGCGGGAGTTGGGGCATGGTCTCTCAATGAGCAGTTCTTC	TRBJ2-1	TRBD2	TRBV6-4	few
CASSNREIISYNEQFF	TGCGCCAGCAGCAACAGGGAAATAATATCCTACAATGAGCAGTTCTTC	TRBJ2-1	NA	TRBV4-1	many
CASSLFPDGRSYNEQFF	TGCGCCAGCAGCTTATTTCCCGACGGCCGCTCCTACAATGAGCAGTTCTTC	TRBJ2-1	NA	TRBV5-1	NA
CASSLVPASYEQYF	TGCGCCAGCAGCTTGGTGCCGGCCTCCTACGAGCAGTACTTC	TRBJ2-7	NA	TRBV5-1	many
CVITSGTNTGELFF	TGTGTTATTACTAGCGGGACGAACACCGGGGAGCTGTTTTTT	TRBJ2-2	TRBD2	TRBV12-5	few
CASSIGQANTEAFF	TGTGCCAGCAGCATCGGACAGGCGAACACTGAAGCTTTCTTT	TRBJ1-1	TRBD1	TRBV9	many
CASRETDRASSSGVNVLTF	TGCGCCAGCAGAGAAACCGACAGGGCCTCAAGCTCTGGGGTCAACGTCCTGACTTTC	TRBJ2-6	TRBD1	TRBV5-1	once
CSARTGDIATNEKLFF	TGCAGTGCTAGAACAGGGGACATCGCAACTAATGAAAAACTGTTTTTT	TRBJ1-4	TRBD1	TRBV20-1	few
CASSLEPSGSAQYF	TGTGCCAGCAGCTTAGAGCCTAGCGGGAGTGCTCAGTACTTC	TRBJ2-7	TRBD2	TRBV7-9	NA
CSAPTGPGQPQHF	TGCAGTGCCCCCACAGGGCCCGGGCAGCCCCAGCATTTT	TRBJ1-5	NA	TRBV20-1	many
CASSWASGVRSNEQFF	TGCGCCAGCAGCTGGGCTAGCGGGGTTAGGAGCAATGAGCAGTTCTTC	TRBJ2-1	TRBD2	TRBV5-1	NA
CASSLGGSSYNEQFF	TGCGCCAGCAGCTTGGGCGGGAGCTCCTACAATGAGCAGTTCTTC	TRBJ2-1	TRBD2	TRBV5-1	many
CATSEHLPNNEQFF	TGTGCCACCAGTGAGCATTTGCCTAACAATGAGCAGTTCTTC	TRBJ2-1	NA	TRBV24-1	NA
CSALPPTTDTQYF	TGCAGTGCCCTCCCCCCGACCACAGATACGCAGTATTTT	TRBJ2-3	NA	TRBV20-1	NA
CASSWKGRTTTGELFF	TGCGCCAGCAGCTGGAAGGGCAGGACAACAACCGGGGAGCTGTTTTTT	TRBJ2-2	NA	TRBV5-1	few
CASQLAGLYNEQFF	TGTGCCAGCCAACTAGCGGGGTTATACAATGAGCAGTTCTTC	TRBJ2-1	TRBD2	TRBV28	few
CASSQDRSSDEQFF	TGTGCCAGCAGCCAAGATAGGTCCTCCGATGAGCAGTTCTTC	TRBJ2-1	NA	TRBV4-2	NA
CSGSQGRAEAFF	TGCAGCGGCTCGCAGGGGAGGGCTGAAGCTTTCTTT	TRBJ1-1	NA	TRBV29-1	NA
CASSPRSTRPYEQYF	TGCGCCAGCAGCCCAAGGTCTACACGGCCCTACGAGCAGTACTTC	TRBJ2-7	NA	TRBV4-1	NA
CSANSDTGELFF	TGCAGTGCCAACTCAGACACCGGGGAGCTGTTTTTT	TRBJ2-2	NA	TRBV20-1	NA
CASSLQPGQLSTGELFF	TGCGCCAGCAGTCTCCAGCCCGGACAACTATCCACCGGGGAGCTGTTTTTT	TRBJ2-2	NA	TRBV4-1	few
CASRRGATGELFF	TGTGCCAGCAGGAGGGGTGCGACCGGGGAGCTGTTTTTT	TRBJ2-2	NA	TRBV28	NA
CSALRGDTEQFF	TGCAGTGCTTTACGAGGCGACACTGAGCAGTTCTTC	TRBJ2-1	NA	TRBV20-1	many
CASSLLVRTGELFF	TGTGCCAGCAGTTTATTAGTCCGTACCGGGGAGCTGTTTTTT	TRBJ2-2	NA	TRBV27	NA
CASSSTGTRVWNTGELFF	TGTGCCAGCAGCTCCACCGGGACTAGAGTATGGAACACCGGGGAGCTGTTTTTT	TRBJ2-2	TRBD2	TRBV11-2	NA
CASSFRGDSNQPQHF	TGTGCCAGCAGTTTCCGAGGGGACAGCAATCAGCCCCAGCATTTT	TRBJ1-5	NA	TRBV12-3/TRBV12-4	many
CASSIGREAKPQHF	TGTGCCAGTAGTATTGGGAGGGAGGCTAAGCCCCAGCATTTT	TRBJ1-5	NA	TRBV19	NA
CASSLGEVGIQYF	TGCGCCAGCAGCTTGGGCGAGGTGGGCATTCAGTACTTC	TRBJ2-4	NA	TRBV5-1	many
CASSRFSGVRGDQTQYF	TGTGCCAGCAGTCGCTTCTCTGGTGTCAGGGGCGATCAGACCCAGTACTTC	TRBJ2-5	NA	TRBV27	many
CSVSGVGGANTGELFF	TGCAGCGTCTCAGGGGTTGGGGGCGCGAACACCGGGGAGCTGTTTTTT	TRBJ2-2	NA	TRBV29-1	NA
CASSPRQSGELFF	TGTGCCAGCAGCCCACGACAGTCCGGGGAGCTGTTTTTT	TRBJ2-2	NA	TRBV9	NA
CASSEHQGVAYNEQFF	TGTGCCAGCAGTGAACACCAGGGGGTCGCCTACAATGAGCAGTTCTTC	TRBJ2-1	TRBD1	TRBV6-1	NA
CASSQRLAGVYEQFF	TGTGCCAGCAGCCAAAGACTAGCGGGAGTCTATGAGCAGTTCTTC	TRBJ2-1	TRBD2	TRBV28	NA
CASSYMTGNTEAFF	TGTGCCAGCAGTTACATGACAGGGAACACTGAAGCTTTCTTT	TRBJ1-1	NA	TRBV6-5	few
CASSRTDETYNEQFF	TGCGCCAGCAGCAGGACAGACGAAACCTACAATGAGCAGTTCTTC	TRBJ2-1	NA	TRBV5-1	NA
CASSQTSGGNFGELFF	TGTGCCAGCAGTCAAACTAGCGGGGGCAATTTTGGGGAGCTGTTTTTT	TRBJ2-2	TRBD2	TRBV27	few
CASSPGFSHIYNEQFF	TGTGCCAGCTCACCAGGGTTCTCCCACATCTACAATGAGCAGTTCTTC	TRBJ2-1	NA	TRBV18	NA
CAIPGITSQGQETQYF	TGTGCCATCCCCGGGATCACTAGCCAGGGACAGGAGACCCAGTACTTC	TRBJ2-5	NA	TRBV2	NA
CASSQAGYRGGELFF	TGTGCCAGCAGCCAAGCAGGGTATCGAGGCGGGGAGCTGTTTTTT	TRBJ2-2	NA	TRBV4-2	NA
CASSSRSGTGELFF	TGTGCCAGCAGTTCCCGGTCGGGCACCGGGGAGCTGTTTTTT	TRBJ2-2	NA	TRBV27	few
CASSVDSNTEAFF	TGCGCCAGCAGCGTGGACAGCAACACTGAAGCTTTCTTT	TRBJ1-1	NA	TRBV5-1	many
CASSLSLVGAAYEQYF	TGTGCCAGCAGTTTATCGTTGGTGGGGGCAGCCTACGAGCAGTACTTC	TRBJ2-7	NA	TRBV27	NA
CASTPLRQGETQYF	TGTGCCAGCACCCCGTTGAGACAGGGAGAGACCCAGTACTTC	TRBJ2-5	TRBD1	TRBV11-2	few
CASSVVDNQPQHF	TGTGCCAGTAGTGTGGTGGACAATCAGCCCCAGCATTTT	TRBJ1-5	NA	TRBV19	NA